The next 13 T cell receptor beta chains were all read from a single sample in a study of early T cells in non-severe SARS-CoV-2 infection. TCRdb reprocessed the 5' RACE reads with MiXCR, giving one entry per CDR3 protein. The sample lists some 40,000 distinct CDR3 sequences, 3% to 4.5% seen once, with 9% to 10% in the top ten. The sequenced material came from whole blood. The receptor set was obtained from an adult who was a healthcare worker with PCR-confirmed SARS-CoV-2 infection or an uninfected control (not recorded which).

The V call is TRBV18, the J call TRBJ2-1, with TRBD2 matching over 11 bases. The CDR3 covers 14 residues. Germline V gene lookup returns CDR1 KGHSH and CDR2 LQKENI. V trimming: 6 bases; J trimming: 6 bases; junction bases outside the gene matches: 4. CDR3 protein: CASSPTSGSNEQFF. In nucleotides, the CDR3 is TGTGCCAGCTCCCCTACTAGCGGGAGCAATGAGCAGTTCTTC.

In this sample, this clonotype turned up many times. The V gene is TRBV20-1, the J gene TRBJ2-2; D might be TRBD2 (5 bases). CDR3 length: 14 amino acids. Looked up from germline, CDR1 is DFQATT and CDR2 is SNEGSKA (reference sequence). V lost 3 bases and J lost 2, with 10 bases in between. CDR3 coding DNA: TGCAGTGCTAGTCGGCTAGCCAACACCGGGGAGCTGTTTTTT. This gives the protein CSASRLANTGELFF.

This clonotype was observed many times. The chain links TRBV2 to TRBJ2-5; TRBD2 aligns across 11 bases. Unmatched junction bases numbered 4, after V lost 6 bases and J lost 1 base. The CDR3 sequence is 15 residues long. The germline CDR1 and CDR2 sequences are SNHLY and FYNNEI. CDR3 sequence (DNA): TGTGCCAGCAGGGCCGGGACTAGCGGCCAAGAGACCCAGTACTTC. This codes for CASRAGTSGQETQYF. The variable domain in full, with the rest retrieved from reference TRBV2 and TRBJ2-5, is EPEVTQTPSHQVTQMGQEVILRCVPISNHLYFYWYRQILGQKVEFLVSFYNNEISEKSEIFDDQFSVERPDGSNFTLKIRSTKLEDSAMYFCASRAGTSGQETQYFGPGTRLLVL.

In this sample, this clonotype turned up many times. CDR3 loop: CSANPGLAGASYEQYF. CDR3 sequence (DNA): TGCAGTGCGAACCCGGGACTAGCGGGAGCCTCCTACGAGCAGTACTTC. The chain combines TRBV20-1 with TRBJ2-7, with 14 bases that match TRBD2. Germline trimming cut 6 bases from V and 0 bases from J; bases unmatched to any gene: 7. The CDR3 has 16 residues. The germline V gene has CDR1 DFQATT and CDR2 SNEGSKA (reference sequence).

In its sample, this clonotype was seen many times. This chain links TRBV4-2 with TRBJ2-7, with D perhaps TRBD2 (6 bases). This CDR3 is 16 amino acids long. V was shortened by 1 base and J by 2 bases, with 15 bases between the two germline ends. Germline V gene sequence: CDR1 LGHNA, CDR2 YNFKEQ. The CDR3 protein is CASSQGRAGKAYEQYF. The CDR3 nucleotides are TGTGCCAGCAGCCAAGGCCGGGCGGGGAAAGCCTACGAGCAGTACTTC.

V gene TRBV6-1 combines with J gene TRBJ1-2, with a weak D call TRBD1 (5 bases). There are 12 residues in the CDR3. V was pared by 6 bases and J by 2 bases, with 7 bases between. From germline, CDR1 is MNHNS and CDR2 SASEGT. CDR3 protein: CASRGGNYGYTF. For the CDR3, the DNA is TGTGCCAGCAGGGGGGGGAACTATGGCTACACCTTC.

Many counts were recorded for this clonotype. The V gene is TRBV6-4, the J gene TRBJ2-3, with TRBD2 matching over 10 bases. Trimming at V came to 5 bases and at J to 2 bases, leaving 7 bases not matched to a gene. Germline CDR1 is MRHNA and CDR2 is SNTAGT. CDR3 length: 16 residues. The CDR3 region is CASSSSGSGHTDTQYF. CDR3 coding DNA: TGTGCCAGCAGTTCTAGCGGGAGCGGACACACAGATACGCAGTATTTT.

The chain joins TRBV6-1 to TRBJ2-7, with 7 bases matching TRBD1. The CDR3 has 13 amino acids. The V segment lost 8 bases and the J segment 3 bases; nucleotides outside the gene matches: 7. Germline V gives CDR1 MNHNS, CDR2 SASEGT. The CDR3 loop is CASGRQGDYEQYV. DNA of the CDR3: TGTGCCAGCGGCAGACAGGGTGACTACGAGCAGTACGTC.

This clonotype has ten or more counts. This chain links TRBV11-3 with TRBJ2-1; 11 nucleotides align to TRBD2. V trimming: 4 bases; J trimming: 0 bases; junction bases outside the gene matches: 17. From germline, CDR1 is SGHNT and CDR2 YENEEA. This CDR3 spans 21 amino acids. CDR3 in DNA: TGTGCCAGCAGCTCCGCTCCCCAGTTTAGCGGGAGGGCCCCCTCCTACAATGAGCAGTTCTTC. It specifies CASSSAPQFSGRAPSYNEQFF.

Many counts were recorded for this clonotype. The rearrangement links TRBV7-2 to TRBJ1-6; 12 bases map to TRBD1. The CDR3 has 14 residues. Unmatched junction bases numbered 8, after V lost 8 bases and J lost 12 bases. Germline V gene sequence: CDR1 SGHTA, CDR2 FQGNSA. CDR3 in amino acids: CASGKGTGGLPLHF. DNA for the CDR3: TGTGCCAGCGGAAAAGGGACAGGGGGCCTACCCCTCCACTTT.

The chain joins TRBV24-1 to TRBJ2-3; the D gene is possibly TRBD1 (6 bases). The CDR3 is 13 amino acids. V was trimmed by 3 bases and J by 5 bases, leaving 8 bases between them. CDR1 KGHDR and CDR2 SFDVKD come from the germline V gene. In DNA form, the CDR3 reads TGTGCCACCAGTGATAGACAGGTAGATACGCAGTATTTT. It translates to CATSDRQVDTQYF.

This clonotype was observed at least ten times. This chain uses TRBV10-3 with TRBJ2-4; D remains ambiguous. This CDR3 comprises 13 residues. Germline CDR1 ENHRY, CDR2 SYGVKD. Trimming shortened V by 3 bases and J by 6 bases, and 9 bases separated the two germline ends. In DNA form, the CDR3 reads TGTGCCATCAGTGATGGTCAGACAAACATTCAGTACTTC. The encoded protein is CAISDGQTNIQYF.

At least ten counts were recorded for this clonotype. The J gene is TRBJ2-2, the V gene TRBV28; no clear D gene. Germline CDR1 MDHEN, CDR2 SYDVKM. V was trimmed by 6 bases and J by 7 bases, leaving 12 bases between them. The CDR3 sequence is 13 residues long. The CDR3 nucleotides read TGTGCCAGCAGCCTGGCTAGAGGCGGGGAGCTGTTTTTT. Translation: CASSLARGGELFF. The full variable domain, with the rest looked up from reference TRBV28 and TRBJ2-2, is DVKVTQSSRYLVKRTGEKVFLECVQDMDHENMFWYRQDPGLGLRLIYFSYDVKMKEKGDIPEGYSVSREKKERFSLILESASTNQTSMYLCASSLARGGELFFGEGSRLTVL.